The next 9 T cell receptor beta chains were all read from a single sample in a study of blood T cell repertoires in COVID-19. Measured with immunoSEQ multiplex PCR; TCRdb has only the in-frame clones, and not every one. The table lists over 55,000 clones, about four fifths of them singletons. Sequenced input: peripheral blood. Receptor source: a man aged 45-65 years with active COVID-19.

J is TRBJ2-1 and V is TRBV5-4; perhaps TRBD2 as D (6 bases). V was pared by 4 bases and J by 1 base, with 12 bases between. The CDR3 sequence is 15 residues long. The germline V gene has CDR1 SGHNT and CDR2 YYREEE (reference sequence). The chain's CDR3 is CASSRSGGSYNEQFF. The DNA for the CDR3 is TGTGCCAGCAGCCGTAGCGGAGGGTCCTACAATGAGCAGTTCTTC.

The J gene is TRBJ1-6, the V gene TRBV19; D possibly corresponds to TRBD1 (5 bases). V gave up 3 bases and J gave up 6 bases, with 18 bases separating them. Germline V gene lookup returns CDR1 LNHDA and CDR2 SQIVND (reference sequence). The CDR3 length is 17 residues. The CDR3: CASSIRTTGVGNSPLHF. CDR3 DNA sequence: TGTGCCAGTAGTATTCGGACCACGGGGGTCGGTAATTCACCCCTCCACTTT.

The chain links TRBV19 to TRBJ2-3; D perhaps matches TRBD1 (6 bases). This CDR3 is 15 amino acids long. Trimming pared 5 bases from V and 2 bases from J, leaving 14 bases between. From germline, CDR1 is LNHDA and CDR2 SQIVND (reference sequence). For the CDR3, the DNA is TGTGCCAGTAGTGGGGGTTGGGGGCACACAGATACGCAGTATTTT. Amino acid sequence: CASSGGWGHTDTQYF.

This chain connects TRBV27 to TRBJ2-1, with unresolved D. The CDR3 has 13 amino acids. From germline, CDR1 is MNHEY and CDR2 SMNVEV (reference sequence). Deletions cut 2 bases from V and 7 bases from J, with 9 bases between. The CDR3 bases are TGTGCCAGCAGTTTACTCCCTCGGAATGAGCAGTTCTTC. Translating it yields CASSLLPRNEQFF.

The DNA of the CDR3 is TGTGCCATCAGTAACGACTATACTGGGGCCAACGTCCTGACTTTC. Its translation is CAISNDYTGANVLTF. This rearrangement joins TRBV10-3 to TRBJ2-6, with D possibly being TRBD2 (5 bases). Germline values: CDR1 ENHRY, CDR2 SYGVKD. CDR3 size: 15 residues. V lost 5 bases and J lost 2, with 10 bases in between.

The chain is built from TRBV19 and TRBJ2-6; D is possibly TRBD2 (5 bases). Trimming shortened V by 8 bases and J by 1 base, and 12 bases separated the two germline ends. Germline V gives CDR1 LNHDA, CDR2 SQIVND (reference sequence). This CDR3 spans 15 amino acids. The CDR3 bases are TGTGCCAGTCAGGACTCGCCTTCTGGGGCCAACGTCCTGACTTTC. It encodes CASQDSPSGANVLTF.

The chain combines TRBV11-2 with TRBJ2-5, with D uncertain. The CDR3 consists of 12 residues. Germline V gene lookup returns CDR1 SGHAT and CDR2 FQNNGV. Between the trimmed V and J ends, which lost 3 bases and 3 bases, there was a span of 5 bases. In DNA, the CDR3 is TGTGCCAGCAGCTTTACGGAAGAGACCCAGTACTTC. Translation gives CASSFTEETQYF.

V usage is TRBV4-2 and J usage is TRBJ2-1; 7 bases agree with TRBD2. J lost 12 bases, V lost 0 bases, and 11 bases had no gene match. The V gene's germline CDR1 is LGHNA and CDR2 YNFKEQ. The CDR3 has 15 amino acids. The CDR3 loop reads CASSQETSLPGAQFF. The CDR3 bases are TGTGCCAGCAGCCAAGAGACTAGCCTCCCGGGAGCGCAGTTCTTC.

CDR3: CASSIVVAGGPRQFF. CDR3 in DNA: TGTGCCAGTAGTATAGTTGTAGCGGGGGGTCCCCGGCAGTTCTTC. The rearrangement joins TRBV19 to TRBJ2-1; 10 bases match TRBD2. The germline V gene encodes CDR1 LNHDA and CDR2 SQIVND (reference sequence). The CDR3 contains 15 residues. V lost 1 base, J lost 12 bases, and 9 bases stayed unmatched.